Sequencing of this T cell receptor (beta chain) was carried out in a study of T cell repertoires in cytomegalovirus infection (dated 2019 in TCRdb). For context, the study as a whole: Alongside well-studied HLA-B-restricted epitopes, the peptide stimulations were aimed at recently identified HLA-C-restricted CMV epitopes, whose presentation resists viral immunomodulation. The HLA type of each donor mattered for the analysis, because public TCR beta signatures pointed to carriage of CMV infection along with the matching HLA type.

The treatment or condition label, as the study defines it: in vitro stimulation with specific CMV peptide epitopes to enrich CMV-specific T cells. Between the V and J ends, shortened by 3 bases and 13 bases respectively, the junction contains 13 bases. CDR3 length: 12 amino acids, cysteine to phenylalanine. Only the CDR3 part of the read is kept: 36 bases, read in frame from the first base. CDR1 and CDR2 are read off the germline V gene as LGHNA and YSLEER. Regarding this clonotype: Its antigen is still unknown. Base qualities are not recorded, but no much larger clone differs from it by a single base.

General study outcomes and caveats: Carriers of CMV infection plus the relevant HLA type were discriminated by the cumulative frequency of public TCR beta family members in the study cohort and in an independent roughly 340-donor cohort. In the ex vivo response, HLA-C-restricted CMV-specific TCR beta clonotypes were dominant, and in two of eight donors the single most frequent clonotype came from this HLA-C-restricted group.

The run used an Illumina HiSeq 1500. TCRdb reanalyzed the raw reads on its own, using fastp at Q25 for trimming and MiXCR for clone calling, and kept in-frame beta chains. Each record represents a unique CDR3 protein, reported with the most common genes and DNA among its rows. For this sample the table gives approximately 470,000 distinct CDR3 sequences, of which about 42% were detected only once. Of the sample, about 45% falls within the top ten clones. This receptor was obtained from a human donor in good health (CMV status not recorded). Some clones in this sample may be carry-over from other donors' samples. Sequencing was performed on cultured PBMCs, taken from culture after CMV antigen stimulation. Rearrangement joined TRBV4-3 to TRBJ2-1; the D call could be TRBD1 or TRBD2, with each sharing 6 bases. At the DNA level, the sequence is TGCGCCAGCAGCCAGCGAGGGGGGAACCAGTTCTTC. Its coded protein is CASSQRGGNQFF.